This is a list of T cell receptor beta chains from one sample in a study of technical replicates of blood from a few donors. TCRdb keeps only in-frame clones here, not all; method: immunoSEQ multiplex PCR. The sample lists roughly 83,000 clones; over 85% were seen once. The specimen sequenced was T cells isolated from PBMCs. All receptors derive from a human donor in good health. Each CDR3 is given with its conserved first and last residue. The order of the fields is CDR3 DNA, CDR3 protein, D gene, J gene, V gene. D genes are given only for firm matches.

TGTGCCAGCAGCTTAATCCGGGGCGAGCAGTACTTC CASSLIRGEQYF NA TRBJ2-7 TRBV7-3
TGTGCGACCGCCAGCGCTGGGGAGAGCCAAGAGACCCAGTACTTC CATASAGESQETQYF NA TRBJ2-5 TRBV7-8
TGCGCCAGCAGCCTCCCCACCGGGGAGCTGTTTTTT CASSLPTGELFF NA TRBJ2-2 TRBV10-2
TGTGCCAGCAGGTTACAGGGGGCAGGCAATCAGCCCCAGCATTTT CASRLQGAGNQPQHF TRBD1 TRBJ1-5 TRBV5-6
TGTGCCATCAGCGCAAGGGAGGGGAACACTGAAGCTTTCTTT CAISAREGNTEAFF NA TRBJ1-1 TRBV10-3
TGTGCCAGCAGCCTTTCGACAGGTAACACTGAAGCTTTCTTT CASSLSTGNTEAFF NA TRBJ1-1 TRBV14
TGTGCCAGCAGTTTATGGACTACTTCAGATACGCAGTATTTT CASSLWTTSDTQYF NA TRBJ2-3 TRBV27
TGTGCCAGCAGCCAAGGAGGGGGGACTAGTACAGATACGCAGTATTTT CASSQGGGTSTDTQYF TRBD2 TRBJ2-3 TRBV4-2
TGTGCCAGCAGGACAGGGGGGAATAAGCGGGAGCAGTACTTC CASRTGGNKREQYF TRBD1 TRBJ2-7 TRBV13
TGTGCCAGCAGTTATGGGGGGGCAGAGACCCAGTACTTC CASSYGGAETQYF NA TRBJ2-5 TRBV28
TGTGCCAGCAGTGATCTGGGACAGGGGACGGAGACCCAGTACTTC CASSDLGQGTETQYF TRBD1 TRBJ2-5 TRBV2
TGTGCCAGCAGCCCCATAGCGGGGGTGGTCTTAAATGAGCAGTTCTTC CASSPIAGVVLNEQFF TRBD2 TRBJ2-1 TRBV5-4
TGTGCCAGCAGTTCTACATACAGGGAAGCTTTCTTT CASSSTYREAFF NA TRBJ1-1 TRBV6-5
TGCGCCAGCAGCTTGGGGACAGTCACAGATACGCAGTATTTT CASSLGTVTDTQYF NA TRBJ2-3 TRBV5-1
TGTGCCAGCAGCTTAGGTGGGACTAGCGGGAGTTCTAACACCGGGGAGCTGTTTTTT CASSLGGTSGSSNTGELFF TRBD2 TRBJ2-2 TRBV11-2
TGCGCCAGCAGCCGCATGCTCCGGGACAGGGGCACCGGGGAGCTGTTTTTT CASSRMLRDRGTGELFF TRBD1 TRBJ2-2 TRBV4-1
TGTGCCTGGAGTGCAATCGGAGACACTGAAGCTTTCTTT CAWSAIGDTEAFF NA TRBJ1-1 TRBV30